This T cell receptor (beta chain) was identified during a study of shared clonotypes between healthy human individuals. Profiled with immunoSEQ multiplex PCR; TCRdb holds only in-frame clones, not every one. The repertoire holds millions of clones, roughly 92% seen once, with under 0.15% in the top ten. Donors were Caucasian adults residing in Nashville, Tennessee, USA. Regarding this clone: Its antigen is as yet unknown.

Overall study results and limits: Non-shared clonotypes displayed generation probabilities falling below those of clonotypes present in all four donors. Tissue TCR repertoires likely differ from these blood-only repertoires.

V was trimmed by 5 bases and J by 1 base, leaving 15 bases between them. CDR1 is MNHNY, CDR2 SVGAGI, per germline (reference sequence). The CDR3 contains 16 residues. The gene calls are TRBV6-6 and TRBJ2-4; possibly TRBD2 for D (5 bases). This TCR derives from a man younger than 30 in good health. Specimen: naive CD4+ T cells sorted from blood. Specified subset: CD45RA+ positively selected. CDR3 sequence reads: CASSPPAGTAKNIQYF. The DNA for the CDR3 is TGTGCCAGCAGTCCCCCGGCGGGCACGGCCAAAAACATTCAGTACTTC.